The subject of this entry is one TCR beta chain. This sample was taken from a study of CD8 T cells in Susac syndrome. Reverse transcription of roughly 0.45 to 1 ug RNA used random hexamers. With immunoSEQ multiplex PCR, TCR beta CDR3 was amplified across 54 Vbeta and 13 Jbeta. From the immunoSEQ multiplex PCR reads, TCRdb called clonotypes with MiXCR, one entry per CDR3 protein. The sample has a few hundred thousand distinct CDR3 sequences, 92% seen once; the top ten hold about 0.15%. Germline values: CDR1 SGHTA, CDR2 FQGNSA. Trimming pared 1 base from V and 4 bases from J, leaving 16 bases between. The CDR3 has 16 amino acids. The study sequenced TCR beta in blood CD8+ and CD4+ T cells. It was negative isolation that provided the CD8+ and CD4+ T cells, whereas TEMRA cells were enriched by FACS.

The chain employs TRBV7-2 and TRBJ2-5; tentatively, D is TRBD2 (5 bases). The sequence was obtained from a human donor with multiple sclerosis. The sequenced sample was CD8+ T cells from PBMCs. The CDR3 DNA sequence: TGTGCCAGCAGCTTAGAAGCAGCGGACGTAGGAGAGACCCAGTACTTC. Translated: CASSLEAADVGETQYF.